Many counts were recorded for the clone carrying this T cell receptor beta chain. V dropped 3 bases and J dropped 5 bases, with 11 bases sitting between them. The CDR3 has 13 residues. The germline V gene encodes CDR1 LGHNA and CDR2 YNFKEQ. These data originate in a study of T-cell memory formation after mild COVID-19. TCRdb redid the calling of the 5' RACE reads with MiXCR, one entry per CDR3 protein. The repertoire holds about 110,000 distinct CDR3 sequences, with over 13% as singletons. This chain joins TRBV4-2 and TRBJ2-7, with D uncertain. The sample was PBMCs or a T cell subset sorted from them (not recorded which). The source is a man in his late teens or twenties who had mild COVID-19 (a few samples of this study predate the infection). Cell type and time point are not known. CDR3 in DNA: TGTGCCAGCAGCCAGCCGCCAGGTAACGAGCAGTACTTC. Its translation: CASSQPPGNEQYF.